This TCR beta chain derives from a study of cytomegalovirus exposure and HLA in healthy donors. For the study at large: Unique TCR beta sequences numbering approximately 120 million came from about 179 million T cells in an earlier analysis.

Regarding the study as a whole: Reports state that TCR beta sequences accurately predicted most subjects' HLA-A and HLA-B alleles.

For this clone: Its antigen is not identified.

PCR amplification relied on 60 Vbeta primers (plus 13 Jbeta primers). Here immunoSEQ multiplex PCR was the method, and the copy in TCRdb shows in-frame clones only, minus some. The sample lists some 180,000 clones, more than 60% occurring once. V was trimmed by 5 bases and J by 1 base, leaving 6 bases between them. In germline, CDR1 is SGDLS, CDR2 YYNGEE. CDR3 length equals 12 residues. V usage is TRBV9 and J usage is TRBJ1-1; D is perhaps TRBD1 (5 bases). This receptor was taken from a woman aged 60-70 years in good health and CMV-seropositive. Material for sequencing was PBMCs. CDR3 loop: CASSDRNTEAFF. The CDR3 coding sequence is TGTGCCAGCAGTGACAGGAACACTGAAGCTTTCTTT.